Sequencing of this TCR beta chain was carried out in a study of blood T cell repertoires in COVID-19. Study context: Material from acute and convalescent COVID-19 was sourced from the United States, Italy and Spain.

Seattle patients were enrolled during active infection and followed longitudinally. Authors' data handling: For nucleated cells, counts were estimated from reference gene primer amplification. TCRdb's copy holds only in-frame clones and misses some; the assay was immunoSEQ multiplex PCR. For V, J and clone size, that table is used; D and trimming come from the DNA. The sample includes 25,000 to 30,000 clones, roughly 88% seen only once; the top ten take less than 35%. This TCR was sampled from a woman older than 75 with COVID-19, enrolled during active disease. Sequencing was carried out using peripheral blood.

This CDR3 reads CAWSVQGDYGYTF. The CDR3 nucleotides are TGTGCCTGGAGTGTTCAGGGGGACTATGGCTACACCTTC. The chain links TRBV30 to TRBJ1-2, with 7 bases fitting TRBD1. This CDR3 region has 13 residues. Germline CDR1 is GTSNPN and CDR2 is SVGIG (reference sequence). Trimming removed 0 bases from V and 3 bases from J; junction bases left unmatched: 1.